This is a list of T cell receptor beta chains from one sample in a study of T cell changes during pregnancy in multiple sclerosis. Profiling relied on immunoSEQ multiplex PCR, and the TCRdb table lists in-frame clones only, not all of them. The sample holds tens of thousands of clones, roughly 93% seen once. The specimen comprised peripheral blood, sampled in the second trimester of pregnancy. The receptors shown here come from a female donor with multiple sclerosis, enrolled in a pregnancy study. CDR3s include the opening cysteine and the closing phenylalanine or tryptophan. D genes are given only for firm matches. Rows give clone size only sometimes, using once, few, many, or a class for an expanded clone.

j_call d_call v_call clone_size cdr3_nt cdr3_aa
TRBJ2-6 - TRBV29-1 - TGCAGCGTTGTTATAGCTTCTGGGGCCAACGTCCTGACTTTC CSVVIASGANVLTF
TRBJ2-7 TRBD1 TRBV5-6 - TGTGCCAGCAGACCGGGACAGGCCAGGCACGAGCAGTACTTC CASRPGQARHEQYF
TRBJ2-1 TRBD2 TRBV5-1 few TGCGCCAGCAGCCCAGGGACTAGCGGGAGTTTAATCCATGAGCAGTTCTTC CASSPGTSGSLIHEQFF
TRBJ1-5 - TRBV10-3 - TGTGCCATCAGCGGGTCAGGGATGGATAGCAATCAGCCCCAGCATTTT CAISGSGMDSNQPQHF
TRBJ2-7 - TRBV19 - TGTGCCAGTAGTCCACCGACAGGCCCCAACGAGCAGTACTTC CASSPPTGPNEQYF
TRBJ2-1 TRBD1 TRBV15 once TGTGCCACCAGCAGAGATCTCCCGGGACAGGGGTACAATGAGCAGTTCTTC CATSRDLPGQGYNEQFF
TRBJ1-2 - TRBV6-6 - TGTGCCAGCGGCCCGCGGGGCTACACCTTC CASGPRGYTF
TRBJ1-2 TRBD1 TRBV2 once TGTGCCAGCAACAACATCGGGACAGGCTATGGCTACACCTTC CASNNIGTGYGYTF
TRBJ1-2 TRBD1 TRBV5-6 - TGTGCCAGCACCGAGGGGGCCGGGTTTGGCTACACCTTC CASTEGAGFGYTF
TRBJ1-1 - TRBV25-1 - TGTGCCAGCAGTGACCCGGGAACAAACACTGAAGCTTTCTTT CASSDPGTNTEAFF
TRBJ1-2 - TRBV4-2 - TGTGCCAGCTCCCCCTCGGGAGTCAACTATGGCTACACCTTC CASSPSGVNYGYTF
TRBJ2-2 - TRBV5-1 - TGCGCCAGCAGCTTGCCAGGGGTGAACTCCGGGGAGCTGTTTTTT CASSLPGVNSGELFF
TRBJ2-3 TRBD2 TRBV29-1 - TGCAGCGTTGAAATCCCTAGCGGGGCGCGGGCCACAGATACGCAGTATTTT CSVEIPSGARATDTQYF
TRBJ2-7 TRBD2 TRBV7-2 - TGTGCCAGCAGCTTACAAGCGGGGGCCTCCTACGAGCAGTACTTC CASSLQAGASYEQYF
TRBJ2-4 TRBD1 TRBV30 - TGTGCCTGGAGCGAGGGGGCATTGGCCAAAAACATTCAGTACTTC CAWSEGALAKNIQYF
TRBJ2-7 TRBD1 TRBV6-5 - TGTGCCAGCAGTTCGCCGACAGGGAAGGGGTTGGGGGAGCAGTACTTC CASSSPTGKGLGEQYF
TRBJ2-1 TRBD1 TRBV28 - TGTGCCAGCAGTTTGGCGGACAGGGCTTACAATGAGCAGTTCTTC CASSLADRAYNEQFF
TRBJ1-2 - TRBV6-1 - TGTGCCAGCAGTGAAGCCCCAGAAGGGACAATCTATGGCTACACCTTC CASSEAPEGTIYGYTF
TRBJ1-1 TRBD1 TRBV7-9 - TGTGCCAGCAGCCCCGACAGGGGGCAGAAAGGAGCTTTCTTT CASSPDRGQKGAFF
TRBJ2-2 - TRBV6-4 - TGTGCCAGCAGTGGGGGGCAGCCCGGGGAGCTGTTTTTT CASSGGQPGELFF
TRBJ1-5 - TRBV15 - TGTGCCACCAGCAGAGCCCCCAGGCGACAGGGCAATCAGCCCCAGCATTTT CATSRAPRRQGNQPQHF